The source of this TCR beta chain is a study of response to subunit inactivated influenza vaccine. Findings of the study overall: There was a suggestion from the authors that each seasonal influenza vaccination recruits few new T cells.

J lost 7 bases, V lost 4 bases, and 13 bases had no gene match. The CDR3 covers 16 residues. CDR1 MNHEY and CDR2 SVGAGI come from the germline V gene. About this clonotype: Its specificity is not known.

MiXCR, run by TCRdb on the RT-PCR reads, gives a single entry per CDR3 protein. The sample shows hundreds of thousands of distinct CDR3 sequences, about 25% of them seen only once. The rearrangement uses TRBV6-5 and TRBJ1-5; TRBD1 aligns across 7 bases. This sample comprised CD4+ T cells sorted from PBMCs, obtained approximately 5 days after vaccination. The clonotype comes from a man aged 50 or older who received an inactivated influenza vaccine. The CDR3 region is CASSSWPDRTRQPQHF. The CDR3 nucleotides read TGTGCCAGCAGTTCCTGGCCGGACAGGACCAGGCAGCCCCAGCATTTT.